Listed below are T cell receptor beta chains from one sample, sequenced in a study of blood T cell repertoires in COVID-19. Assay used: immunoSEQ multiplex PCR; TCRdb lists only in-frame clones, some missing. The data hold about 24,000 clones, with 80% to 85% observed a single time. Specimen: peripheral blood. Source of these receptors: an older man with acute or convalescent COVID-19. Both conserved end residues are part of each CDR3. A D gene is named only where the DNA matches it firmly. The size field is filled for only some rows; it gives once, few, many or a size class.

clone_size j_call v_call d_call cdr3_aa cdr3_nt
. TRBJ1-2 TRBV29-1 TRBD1 CSVDSVGQGYGYTF TGCAGCGTTGATAGTGTGGGACAGGGTTATGGCTACACCTTC
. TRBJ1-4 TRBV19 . CASSMGGDGEKLFF TGTGCCAGTAGTATGGGGGGGGATGGTGAAAAACTGTTTTTT
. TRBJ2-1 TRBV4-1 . CASSQDKTGVNYNEQFF TGCGCCAGCAGCCAAGATAAAACGGGAGTCAACTACAATGAGCAGTTCTTC
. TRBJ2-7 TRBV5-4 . CASSPGQQYEQYF TGTGCCAGCAGCCCAGGACAGCAATACGAGCAGTACTTC
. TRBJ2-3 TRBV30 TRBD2 CAWASGRFRSTDTQYF TGTGCCTGGGCTAGCGGGAGGTTTAGGAGCACAGATACGCAGTATTTT
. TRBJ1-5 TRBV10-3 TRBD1 CAIGTDNQPQHF TGTGCCATCGGGACAGACAATCAGCCCCAGCATTTT
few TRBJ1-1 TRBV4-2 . CASSQVEVGVGTEAFF TGTGCCAGCAGCCAAGTCGAGGTGGGAGTCGGCACTGAAGCTTTCTTT
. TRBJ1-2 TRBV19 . CASTLVGARGYTF TGTGCCAGTACCCTCGTGGGGGCAAGAGGCTACACCTTC
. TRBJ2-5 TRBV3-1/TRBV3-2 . CASSQWAETQYF TGTGCCAGCAGCCAATGGGCGGAGACCCAGTACTTC
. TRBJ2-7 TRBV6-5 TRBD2 CASSSGSGGLYEQYF TGTGCCAGCAGTTCCGGGAGCGGGGGGTTATACGAGCAGTACTTC
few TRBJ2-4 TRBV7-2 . CASSLARAKNIQYF TGTGCCAGCAGCTTAGCCAGGGCCAAAAACATTCAGTACTTC
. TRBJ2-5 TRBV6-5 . CASRETTPAQYF TGTGCCAGCCGGGAAACAACGCCCGCACAGTACTTC
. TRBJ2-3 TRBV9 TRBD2 CASSELAGYTDTQYF TGTGCCAGCAGCGAACTAGCGGGATACACAGATACGCAGTATTTT
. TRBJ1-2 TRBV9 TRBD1 CASSVATGEDYGYTF TGTGCCAGCAGCGTAGCTACAGGGGAGGATTATGGCTACACCTTC
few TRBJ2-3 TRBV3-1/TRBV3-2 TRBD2 CASSPIRGGTDTQYF TGTGCCAGCAGCCCTATACGGGGGGGGACAGATACGCAGTATTTT
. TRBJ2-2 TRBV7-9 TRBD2 CASSPGLAETTGELFF TGTGCCAGCAGCCCCGGACTAGCGGAAACCACCGGGGAGCTGTTTTTT
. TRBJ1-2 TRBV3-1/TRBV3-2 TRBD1 CASSQRQGRVYGYTF TGTGCCAGCAGCCAGCGACAGGGGCGAGTCTATGGCTACACCTTC
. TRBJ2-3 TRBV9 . CASSVQSGSTDTQYF TGTGCCAGCAGCGTACAGTCAGGCAGCACAGATACGCAGTATTTT
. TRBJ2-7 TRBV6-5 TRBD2 CASSYSGGIYEQYF TGTGCCAGCAGTTACTCGGGAGGGATCTACGAGCAGTACTTC
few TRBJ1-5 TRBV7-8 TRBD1 CASSLDRGQQPQHF TGTGCCAGCAGCTTAGACAGGGGGCAGCAGCCCCAGCATTTT
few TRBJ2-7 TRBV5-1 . CASSSVYSGYEQYF TGCGCCAGCAGCTCGGTCTATTCGGGGTACGAGCAGTACTTC
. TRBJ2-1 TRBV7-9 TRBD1 CASSLGGQGPGRFF TGTGCCAGCAGCTTAGGGGGACAGGGGCCGGGGCGGTTCTTC